This T cell receptor (beta chain) was observed in a study of blood T cell repertoires in COVID-19. Overall study: Material from acute and convalescent COVID-19 was sourced from the United States, Italy and Spain. The analysed material was cDNA or gDNA that came from T cells, B-cell-depleted T cells, or PBMCs.

Trimming left V 4 bases short and J 0 bases short, with 16 bases between. CDR1 and CDR2 from the germline V gene are MNHNS and SASEGT. This CDR3 contains 16 residues. In the study's own analysis: Researchers report that nucleated cell counts were estimated from reference gene primer amplification. Method: immunoSEQ multiplex PCR; TCRdb's copy keeps in-frame clones and lacks some. V, J and clone size are those of that table, while D and trimming were read from the DNA. The sample contains 21,000 or so clones, approximately 83% of which appear only once. This TCR was recovered from a human donor in a cohort sampled during active COVID-19. Sequencing used peripheral blood. This chain connects TRBV6-1 to TRBJ2-7; the D is unclear. DNA of the CDR3: TGTGCCAGCAGTGTTAACAGACAAATCAGCTCCTACGAGCAGTACTTC. It specifies CASSVNRQISSYEQYF.